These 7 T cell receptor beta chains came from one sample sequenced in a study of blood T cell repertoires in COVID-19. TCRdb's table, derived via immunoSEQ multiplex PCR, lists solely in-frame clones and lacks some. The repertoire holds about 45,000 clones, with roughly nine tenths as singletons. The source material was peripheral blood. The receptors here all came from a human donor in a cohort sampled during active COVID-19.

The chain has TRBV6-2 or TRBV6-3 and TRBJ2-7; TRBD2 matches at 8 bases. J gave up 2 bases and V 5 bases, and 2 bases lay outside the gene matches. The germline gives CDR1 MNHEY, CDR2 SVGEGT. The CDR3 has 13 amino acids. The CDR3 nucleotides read TGTGCCAGCAGTAGCGGGGGAACCTACGAGCAGTACTTC. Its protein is CASSSGGTYEQYF.

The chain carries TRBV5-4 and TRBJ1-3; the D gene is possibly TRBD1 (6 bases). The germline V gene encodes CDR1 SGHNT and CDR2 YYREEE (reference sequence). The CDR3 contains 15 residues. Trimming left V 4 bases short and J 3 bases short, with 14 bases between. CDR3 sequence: CASSEGGSGGNTIYF. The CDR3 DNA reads TGTGCCAGCAGCGAGGGGGGGTCAGGTGGAAACACCATATATTTT.

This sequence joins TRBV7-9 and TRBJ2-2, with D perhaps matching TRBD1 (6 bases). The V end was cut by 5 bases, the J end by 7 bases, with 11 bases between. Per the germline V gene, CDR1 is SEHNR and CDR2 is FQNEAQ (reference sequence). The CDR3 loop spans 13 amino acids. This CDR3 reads CASSRRGGGELFF. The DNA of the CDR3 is TGTGCCAGCAGCCGCAGGGGTGGCGGGGAGCTGTTTTTT.

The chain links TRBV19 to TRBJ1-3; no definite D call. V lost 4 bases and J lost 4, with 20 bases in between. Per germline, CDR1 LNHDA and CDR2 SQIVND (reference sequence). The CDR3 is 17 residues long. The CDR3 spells CASSTSEARVSGNTIYF. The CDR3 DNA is TGTGCCAGTAGTACTTCAGAAGCTCGGGTTTCCGGAAACACCATATATTTT.

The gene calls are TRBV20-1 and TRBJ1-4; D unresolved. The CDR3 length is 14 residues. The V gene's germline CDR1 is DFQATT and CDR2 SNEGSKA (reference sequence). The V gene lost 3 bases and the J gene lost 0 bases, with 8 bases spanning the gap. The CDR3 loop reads CSASHSSTNEKLFF. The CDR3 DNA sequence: TGCAGTGCTAGTCACAGCTCAACTAATGAAAAACTGTTTTTT.

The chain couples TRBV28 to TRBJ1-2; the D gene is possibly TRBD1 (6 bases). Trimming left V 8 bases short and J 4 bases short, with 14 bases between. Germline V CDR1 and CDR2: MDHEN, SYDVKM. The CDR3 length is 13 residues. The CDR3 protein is CASGLGGPYGYTF. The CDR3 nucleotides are TGTGCCAGCGGCCTAGGGGGACCCTATGGCTACACCTTC.

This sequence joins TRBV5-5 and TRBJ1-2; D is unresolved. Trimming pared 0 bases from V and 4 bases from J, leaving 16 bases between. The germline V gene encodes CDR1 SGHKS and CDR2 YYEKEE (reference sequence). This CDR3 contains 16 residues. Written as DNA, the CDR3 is TGTGCCAGCAGCTTGGGGCCCGCAGGAGGGTCCTATGGCTACACCTTC. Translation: CASSLGPAGGSYGYTF.